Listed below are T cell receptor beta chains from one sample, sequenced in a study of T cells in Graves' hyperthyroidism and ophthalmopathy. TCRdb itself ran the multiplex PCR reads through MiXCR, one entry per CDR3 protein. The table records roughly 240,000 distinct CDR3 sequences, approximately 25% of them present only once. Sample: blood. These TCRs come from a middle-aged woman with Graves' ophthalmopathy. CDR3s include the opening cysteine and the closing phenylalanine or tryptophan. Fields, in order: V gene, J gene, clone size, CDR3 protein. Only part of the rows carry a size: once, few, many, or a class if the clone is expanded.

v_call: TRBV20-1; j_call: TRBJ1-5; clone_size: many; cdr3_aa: CSASGSYSNQPQHF
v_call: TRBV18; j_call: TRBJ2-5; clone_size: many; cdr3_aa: CASSPPGRGQETQYF
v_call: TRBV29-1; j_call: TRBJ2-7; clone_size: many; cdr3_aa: CSVRASGRGYEQYF
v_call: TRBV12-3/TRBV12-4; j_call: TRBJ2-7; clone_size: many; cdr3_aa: CASSRGTAYEQYF
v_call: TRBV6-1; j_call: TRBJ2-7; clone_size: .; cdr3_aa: CASSGTGTWQYF
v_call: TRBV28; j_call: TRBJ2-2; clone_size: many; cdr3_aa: CASRSTGALNTGELFF
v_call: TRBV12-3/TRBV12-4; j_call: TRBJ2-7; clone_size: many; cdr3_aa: CASSPRLAGDYEQYF
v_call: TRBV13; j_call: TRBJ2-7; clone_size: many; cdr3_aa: CASSQRQSFYEQYF
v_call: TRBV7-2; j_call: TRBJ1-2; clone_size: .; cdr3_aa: CASSFGTGGNYGYTF
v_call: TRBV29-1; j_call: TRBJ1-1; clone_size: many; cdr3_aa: CSVEDLAGANTEAFF
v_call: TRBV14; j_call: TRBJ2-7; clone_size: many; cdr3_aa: CASSPSILYEQYF
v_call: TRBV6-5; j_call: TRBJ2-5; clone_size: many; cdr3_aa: CASSYSGAGEGETQYF
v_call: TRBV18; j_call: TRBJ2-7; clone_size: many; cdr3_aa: CASSPGLAGRSEYEQYF
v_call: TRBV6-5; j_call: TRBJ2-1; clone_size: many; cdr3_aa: CASSSPQGTSGIRDEQFF
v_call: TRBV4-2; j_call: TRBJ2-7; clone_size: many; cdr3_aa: CASSQAQGRAGGEQYF
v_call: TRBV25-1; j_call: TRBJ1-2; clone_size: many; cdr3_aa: CASSEIGTGYTF
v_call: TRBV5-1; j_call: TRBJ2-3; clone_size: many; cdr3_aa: CASSLVDTQYF
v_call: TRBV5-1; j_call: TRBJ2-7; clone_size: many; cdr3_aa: CASSPQGRNYEQYF
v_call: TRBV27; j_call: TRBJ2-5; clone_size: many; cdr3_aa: CASSRQGWQETQYF
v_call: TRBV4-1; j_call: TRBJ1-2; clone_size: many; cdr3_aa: CASSARVSPNLGGYTF
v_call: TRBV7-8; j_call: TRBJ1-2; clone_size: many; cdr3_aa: CASSFGVYDYGYTF
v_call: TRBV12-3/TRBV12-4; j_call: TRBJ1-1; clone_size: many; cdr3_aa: CASSSTGSTEAFF
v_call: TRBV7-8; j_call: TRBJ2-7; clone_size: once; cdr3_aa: CASSLGGAGRSLRGQYF
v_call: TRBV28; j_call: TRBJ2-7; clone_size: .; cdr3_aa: CASSLSGASYYEQYF
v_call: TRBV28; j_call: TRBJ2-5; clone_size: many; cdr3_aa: CASTPSQGARGTETQYF
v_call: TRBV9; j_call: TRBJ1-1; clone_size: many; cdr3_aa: CASSVVPANTEAFF
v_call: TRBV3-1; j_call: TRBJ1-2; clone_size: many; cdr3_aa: CASSSQGGYTF
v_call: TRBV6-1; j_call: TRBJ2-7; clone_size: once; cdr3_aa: CASSTDHGSYEQYF
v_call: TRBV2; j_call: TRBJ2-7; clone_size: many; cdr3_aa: CASSELRAAGGYF
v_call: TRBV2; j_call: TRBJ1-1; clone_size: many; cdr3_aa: CASHRGFEGNTEALF
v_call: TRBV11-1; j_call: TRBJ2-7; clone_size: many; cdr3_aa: CASSLGLGLAGDEQYF
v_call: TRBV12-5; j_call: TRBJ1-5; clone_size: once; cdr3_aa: CASGLGTGGQPQHF
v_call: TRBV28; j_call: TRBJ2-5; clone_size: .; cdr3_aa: CASSLGLAGGPDSAETQYF
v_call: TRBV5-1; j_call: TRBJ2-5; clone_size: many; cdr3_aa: CASSLSRPYQETQYF
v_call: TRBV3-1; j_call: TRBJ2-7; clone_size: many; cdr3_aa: CASSQAIGGTVAYEQYF
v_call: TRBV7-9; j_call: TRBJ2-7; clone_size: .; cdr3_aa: CASSLDQREWYEQYF
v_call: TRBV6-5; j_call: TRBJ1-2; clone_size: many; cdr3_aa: CASSRDRNYGYTF
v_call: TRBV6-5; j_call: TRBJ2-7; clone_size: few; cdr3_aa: CASTRGQRSYEQYF
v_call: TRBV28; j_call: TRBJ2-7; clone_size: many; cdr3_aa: CASTGTMALYEQYF
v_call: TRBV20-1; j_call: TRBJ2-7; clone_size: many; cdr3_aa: CSARDLLAGAYEQYF
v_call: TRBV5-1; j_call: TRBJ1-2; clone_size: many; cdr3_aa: CASSLDRGRNGYTF
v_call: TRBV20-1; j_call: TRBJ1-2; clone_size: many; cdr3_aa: CSASREVNYGYTF
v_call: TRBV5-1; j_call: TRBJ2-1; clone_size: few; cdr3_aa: CASSTGDSLTYNEQFF
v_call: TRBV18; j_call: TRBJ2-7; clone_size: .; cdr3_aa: CASSPRSGAHEQYF
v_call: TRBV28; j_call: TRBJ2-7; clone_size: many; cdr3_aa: CASRPGQGYYEQYF
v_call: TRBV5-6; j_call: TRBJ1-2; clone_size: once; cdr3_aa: CASSLKQGAPNYGYTF
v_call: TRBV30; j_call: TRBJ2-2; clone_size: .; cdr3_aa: CAWSVPSGNTGELFF
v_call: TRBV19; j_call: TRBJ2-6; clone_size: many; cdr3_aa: CASSGHFISGANVLTF
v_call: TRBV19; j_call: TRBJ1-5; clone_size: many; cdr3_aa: CASSIAGARQPQHF
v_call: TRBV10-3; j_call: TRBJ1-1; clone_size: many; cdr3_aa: CAIRTGNTEAFF
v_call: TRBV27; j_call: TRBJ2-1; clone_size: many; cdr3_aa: CASSFPAGGYNEQFF
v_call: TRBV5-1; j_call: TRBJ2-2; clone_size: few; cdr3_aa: CASRFSWGDTGELFF
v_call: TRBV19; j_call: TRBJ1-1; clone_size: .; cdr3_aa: CASSIQGAGTEAFF
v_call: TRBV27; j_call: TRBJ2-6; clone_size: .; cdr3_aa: CAGPGQPEPGANVLTF
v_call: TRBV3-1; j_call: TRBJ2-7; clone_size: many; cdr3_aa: CASSFGHFYEQYF